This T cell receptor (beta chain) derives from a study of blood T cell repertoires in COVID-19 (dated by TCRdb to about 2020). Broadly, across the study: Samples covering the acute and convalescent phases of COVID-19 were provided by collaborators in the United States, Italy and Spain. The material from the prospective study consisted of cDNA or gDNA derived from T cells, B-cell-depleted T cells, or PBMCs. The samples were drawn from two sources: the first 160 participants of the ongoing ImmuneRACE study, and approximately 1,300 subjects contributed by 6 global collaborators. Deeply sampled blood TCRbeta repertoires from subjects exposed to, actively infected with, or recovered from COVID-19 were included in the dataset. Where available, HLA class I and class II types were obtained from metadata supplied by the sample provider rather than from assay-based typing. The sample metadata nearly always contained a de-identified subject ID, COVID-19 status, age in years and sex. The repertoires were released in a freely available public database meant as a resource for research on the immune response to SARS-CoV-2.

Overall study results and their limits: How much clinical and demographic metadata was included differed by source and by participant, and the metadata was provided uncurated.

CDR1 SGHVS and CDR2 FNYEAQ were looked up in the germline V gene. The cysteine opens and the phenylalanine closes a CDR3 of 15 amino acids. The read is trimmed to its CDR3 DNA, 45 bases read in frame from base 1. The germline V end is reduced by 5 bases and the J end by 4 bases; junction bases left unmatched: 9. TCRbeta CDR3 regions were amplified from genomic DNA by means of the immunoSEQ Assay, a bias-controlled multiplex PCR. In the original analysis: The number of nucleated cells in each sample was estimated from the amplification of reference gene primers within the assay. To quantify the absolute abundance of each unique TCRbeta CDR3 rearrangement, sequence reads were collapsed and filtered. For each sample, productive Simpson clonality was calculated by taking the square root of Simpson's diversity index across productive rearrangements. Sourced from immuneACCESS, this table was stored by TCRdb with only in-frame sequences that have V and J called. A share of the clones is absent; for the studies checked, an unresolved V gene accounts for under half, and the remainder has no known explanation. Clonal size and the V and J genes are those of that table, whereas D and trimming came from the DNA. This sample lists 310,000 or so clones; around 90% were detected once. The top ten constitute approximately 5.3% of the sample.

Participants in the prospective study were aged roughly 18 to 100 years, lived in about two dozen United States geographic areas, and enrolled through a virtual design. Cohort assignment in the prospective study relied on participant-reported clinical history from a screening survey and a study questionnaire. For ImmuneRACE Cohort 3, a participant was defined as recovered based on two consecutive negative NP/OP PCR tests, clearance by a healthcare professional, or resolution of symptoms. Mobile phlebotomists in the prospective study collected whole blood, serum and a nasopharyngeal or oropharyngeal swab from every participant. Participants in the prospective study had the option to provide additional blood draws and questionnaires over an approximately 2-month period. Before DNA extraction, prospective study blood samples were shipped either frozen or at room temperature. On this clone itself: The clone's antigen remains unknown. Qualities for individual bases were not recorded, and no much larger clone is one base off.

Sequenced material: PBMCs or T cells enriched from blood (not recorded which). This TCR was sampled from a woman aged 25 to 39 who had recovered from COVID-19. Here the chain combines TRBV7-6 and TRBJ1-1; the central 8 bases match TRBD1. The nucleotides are TGTGCCAGCAGCCGTGGACAGGGCGTCGCCACTGAAGCTTTCTTT. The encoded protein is CASSRGQGVATEAFF.